A single sample is the source of the 3 T cell receptor beta chains below, sequenced in a study of T cells in women clearing cervical HPV infection. Sequenced by immunoSEQ multiplex PCR; TCRdb stores in-frame clones only, minus some. Its clone listing holds fewer than 25,000 clones. Sample: blood buffy coat. Receptors originate from a woman aged 18-70 years with a cervical HPV16 infection that either progressed to CIN3+ or cleared (not recorded which).

Turning to this clone: The read is 3 residues too short to cover the CDR3 end, so that end is filled in from the germline J gene. The chain employs TRBV30 and TRBJ2-2; TRBD1 matches 7 bases. Germline-derived CDR1 and CDR2 are GTSNPN and SVGIG (reference sequence). V shed 4 bases and J 2 bases; nucleotides not matched to a gene: 7. CDR3 length: 15 amino acids. CDR3 DNA, as far as it was read: TGTGCCTGGATGGGGACAGCGCTTAACACCGGGGAG. It is translated as CAWMGTALNTGE. The full-length CDR3 reads as CAWMGTALNTGELFF. The full variable domain, rest sourced from reference TRBV30 and TRBJ2-2, is SQTIHQWPATLVQPVGSPLSLECTVEGTSNPNLYWYRQAAGRGLQLLFYSVGIGQISSEVPQNLSASRPQDRQFILSSKKLLLSDSGFYLCAWMGTALNTGELFFGEGSRLTVL.

In the case of this clone: With the read ending 3 residues before the CDR3 end, the germline J gene is used to fill in that end. The chain couples TRBV10-3 to TRBJ1-5; 7 bases line up with TRBD1. Germline V gives CDR1 ENHRY, CDR2 SYGVKD. The CDR3 spans 15 residues. After removal of 5 bases from V and 5 bases from J, the junction contained 9 bases not matched to a gene. The CDR3 bases that were read are TGTGCCATCAGTTCCGGGAGCAGGGGGGATCAGCCC. Its translation: CAISSGSRGDQP. The CDR3 in full is CAISSGSRGDQPQHF.

Regarding this clone: The read ends 3 residues early relative to the CDR3; the germline J gene fills the gap. The rearrangement uses TRBV2 and TRBJ1-2, with D perhaps TRBD1 (5 bases). There are 17 residues in the CDR3. Trimming removed 2 bases from V and 7 bases from J, with 23 bases in between. The germline CDR1 and CDR2 sequences are SNHLY and FYNNEI. CDR3 loop: CASSEQAGKGPHRGYTF. Incomplete CDR3 DNA: TGTGCCAGCAGTGAACAGGCAGGCAAGGGGCCCCATCGTGGC.